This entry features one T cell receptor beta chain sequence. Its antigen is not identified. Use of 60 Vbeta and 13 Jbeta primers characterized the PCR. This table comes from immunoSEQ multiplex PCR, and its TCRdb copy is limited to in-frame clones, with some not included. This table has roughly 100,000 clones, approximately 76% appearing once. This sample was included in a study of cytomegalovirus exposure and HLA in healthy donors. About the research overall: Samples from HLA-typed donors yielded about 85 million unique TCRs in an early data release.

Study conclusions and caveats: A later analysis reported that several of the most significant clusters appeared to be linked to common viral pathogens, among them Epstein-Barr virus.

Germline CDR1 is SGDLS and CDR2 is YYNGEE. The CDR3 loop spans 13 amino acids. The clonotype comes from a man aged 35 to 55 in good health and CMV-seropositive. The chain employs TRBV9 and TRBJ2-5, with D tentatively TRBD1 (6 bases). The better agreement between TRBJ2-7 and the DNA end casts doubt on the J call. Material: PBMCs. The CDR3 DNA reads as TGTGCCAGCAGCGTCGGGACACCTTCCGAGCAGTACTTC. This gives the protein CASSVGTPSEQYF.